Each of the 23 T cell receptor beta chains below was sequenced from the same sample in a study of shared clonotypes between healthy human individuals. Libraries were prepared by immunoSEQ multiplex PCR; TCRdb keeps only in-frame clonotypes and omits some of them. The data show 550,000 to 800,000 clones, about 74% seen once. The sample was memory CD4+ T cells sorted from blood. Stated subset: CD45RA-negative fraction. These receptors were taken from a woman aged 25 to 39 in good health.

V and J are TRBV7-6 and TRBJ1-2, with 8 bases matching TRBD1. Germline values: CDR1 SGHVS, CDR2 FNYEAQ. Losses at the gene ends were 1 base for V and 2 bases for J; bases not matched to a gene: 9. This CDR3 comprises 17 residues. The CDR3 loop reads CASSLEFSGTGNYGYTF. In DNA, the CDR3 is TGTGCCAGCAGCTTAGAGTTTAGCGGGACAGGCAACTATGGCTACACCTTC.

The chain links TRBV19 to TRBJ2-1, with 8 bases fitting TRBD2. V trimming: 11 bases; J trimming: 6 bases; junction bases outside the gene matches: 15. The CDR3 runs 15 residues. The germline V gene has CDR1 LNHDA and CDR2 SQIVND (reference sequence). The CDR3 DNA sequence: TGTGCCTCCGACCCGGCTAGCGGGTTTGGCAATGAGCAGTTCTTC. Encoded protein: CASDPASGFGNEQFF. Variable domain in full (rest from reference TRBV19 and TRBJ2-1): DGGITQSPKYLFRKEGQNVTLSCEQNLNHDAMYWYRQDPGQGLRLIYYSQIVNDFQKGDIAEGYSVSREKKESFPLTVTSAQKNPTAFYLCASDPASGFGNEQFFGPGTRLTVL.

The rearrangement uses TRBV7-2 and TRBJ2-7; D possibly uses TRBD1 or TRBD2 (6 bases each). The CDR3 is 15 residues long. V lost 3 bases, J lost 4 bases, and 16 bases lay in between. Germline V lookup: CDR1 SGHTA, CDR2 FQGNSA. The CDR3 sequence is CASSFGGHVGYEQYF. As DNA, the CDR3 is TGTGCCAGCAGCTTCGGGGGACACGTCGGGTACGAGCAGTACTTC.

V and J are TRBV28 and TRBJ2-4; TRBD1 matches at 7 bases. CDR3 length equals 14 residues. CDR1 is MDHEN, CDR2 SYDVKM, per germline. V lost 5 bases to trimming and J lost 7 bases; unmatched junction nucleotides: 8. CDR3 sequence reads: CASSQDRARNIQYF. The DNA for the CDR3 is TGTGCCAGCAGTCAAGACAGGGCCCGGAACATTCAGTACTTC.

This chain links TRBV10-3 with TRBJ1-1, with no clear D. The germline CDR1 and CDR2 sequences are ENHRY and SYGVKD. V was pared by 0 bases and J by 4 bases, with 6 bases between. The CDR3 covers 13 residues. The CDR3 spells CAISESEVTEAFF. The CDR3 DNA sequence: TGTGCCATCAGTGAGTCCGAGGTCACTGAAGCTTTCTTT.

In the case of this clone: This may be a read error, as it is one base from a much larger clone. This CDR3 is also generated by other DNA sequences in the sample. This chain links TRBV5-6 with TRBJ2-5; no clear D. The CDR3 runs 11 residues. Germline CDR1 is SGHDT and CDR2 is YYEEEE. Deletions cut 2 bases from V and 2 bases from J, with 1 base between. CDR3 coding DNA: TGTGCCAGCAGCTTACAAGAGACCCAGTACTTC. Residues: CASSLQETQYF.

Only one count was recorded for this clone. Other DNA variants within this sample encode the same CDR3. The chain recombines TRBV28 with TRBJ2-3, with no clear D. Trimming removed 1 base at V and 2 bases at J, with 1 base between. Germline lookup yields CDR1 MDHEN and CDR2 SYDVKM. The CDR3 consists of 12 residues. CDR3 nucleotides: TGTGCCAGCAGTTTATCCACAGATACGCAGTATTTT. It specifies CASSLSTDTQYF.

This chain uses TRBV7-9 with TRBJ2-7; 7 nucleotides match TRBD2. The CDR3 contains 15 residues. V lost 5 bases to trimming and J lost 0 bases; unmatched junction nucleotides: 7. Germline CDR1 reads SEHNR; CDR2 reads FQNEAQ (reference sequence). In DNA form, the CDR3 reads TGTGCCAGCAGCGCGAGCGGGATGAGCTCCTACGAGCAGTACTTC. This sequence encodes CASSASGMSSYEQYF.

This chain links TRBV7-6 with TRBJ2-7, with 7 positions matching TRBD1. V shed 4 bases, J shed 6 bases, and the junction held 3 bases outside the gene matches. The CDR3 sequence is 12 residues long. Looked up from germline, CDR1 is SGHVS and CDR2 is FNYEAQ. The CDR3 region is CASSSSGGEQYF. For the CDR3, the DNA is TGTGCCAGCAGCTCATCAGGGGGCGAGCAGTACTTC.

The genes are TRBV7-3 and TRBJ2-1; TRBD2 agrees at 10 bases. Looked up from germline, CDR1 is SGHTA and CDR2 is FQGTGA. The CDR3 contains 16 residues. V dropped 2 bases and J dropped 1; count of bases not matched to a gene: 2. Here the CDR3 reads CASSLASGSSYNEQFF. The DNA for the CDR3 is TGTGCCAGCAGCTTAGCTAGCGGGAGTTCCTACAATGAGCAGTTCTTC. Combining the CDR3 with reference TRBV7-3 and TRBJ2-1 gives the whole variable domain GAGVSQTPSNKVTEKGKYVELRCDPISGHTALYWYRQSLGQGPEFLIYFQGTGAADDSGLPNDRFFAVRPEGSVSTLKIQRTERGDSAVYLCASSLASGSSYNEQFFGPGTRLTVL.

V and J are TRBV4-1 and TRBJ2-3; the D is unclear. This CDR3 is 17 amino acids long. Looked up from germline, CDR1 is MGHRA and CDR2 is YSYEKL. V lost 0 bases, J lost 1 base, and 14 bases lay in between. The CDR3 region is CASSQDYRTGGTDTQYF. In DNA, the CDR3 is TGCGCCAGCAGCCAAGACTATAGGACGGGCGGCACAGATACGCAGTATTTT.

This chain joins TRBV30 and TRBJ1-5, with D perhaps matching TRBD1 (5 bases). Trimming cost V 5 bases and J 7 bases, with 18 bases left between them. Germline CDR1 and CDR2: GTSNPN and SVGIG (reference sequence). This CDR3 spans 14 amino acids. CDR3 loop: CAWGTGTAVQPQHF. For the CDR3, the DNA is TGTGCCTGGGGCACCGGGACGGCAGTACAGCCCCAGCATTTT. Variable domain in full (rest from reference TRBV30 and TRBJ1-5): SQTIHQWPATLVQPVGSPLSLECTVEGTSNPNLYWYRQAAGRGLQLLFYSVGIGQISSEVPQNLSASRPQDRQFILSSKKLLLSDSGFYLCAWGTGTAVQPQHFGDGTRLSIL.

The chain is built from TRBV6-4 and TRBJ2-6, with TRBD1 identical over 7 bases. V lost 6 bases to trimming and J lost 2 bases; unmatched junction nucleotides: 1. The CDR3 runs to 14 residues. CDR1 and CDR2 from the germline V gene are MRHNA and SNTAGT. Here the CDR3 DNA reads TGTGCCAGCAGAGGACAGGCTGGGGCCAACGTCCTGACTTTC. Translating it yields CASRGQAGANVLTF.

This clone was detected many times. Other DNA sequences in this specimen translate into the identical CDR3. The J gene is TRBJ1-5, the V gene TRBV7-2; D remains unclear. Germline V gives CDR1 SGHTA, CDR2 FQGNSA. The CDR3 consists of 14 residues. Trimming took 3 bases from V and 3 from J, leaving 9 bases between them. CDR3 amino acids: CASSFKPNNQPQHF. CDR3 DNA: TGTGCCAGCAGCTTTAAACCCAACAATCAGCCCCAGCATTTT. Full variable domain (remainder filled in from reference TRBV7-2 and TRBJ1-5): GAGVSQSPSNKVTEKGKDVELRCDPISGHTALYWYRQSLGQGLEFLIYFQGNSAPDKSGLPSDRFSAERTGGSVSTLTIQRTQQEDSAVYLCASSFKPNNQPQHFGDGTRLSIL.

This clone was picked up a small number of times. This rearrangement joins TRBV18 to TRBJ2-1, with 7 bases aligning to TRBD2. The V gene end was trimmed by 0 bases and the J gene end by 5 bases; junction bases not matched to a gene: 10. This CDR3 contains 17 residues. CDR1 KGHSH and CDR2 LQKENI come from the germline V gene. The CDR3 loop reads CASSPPSKAGLDNEQFF. CDR3 bases: TGTGCCAGCTCACCACCGAGCAAGGCTGGACTAGACAATGAGCAGTTCTTC.

The chain carries TRBV27 and TRBJ1-1; D gene unclear. Germline assignment: CDR1 MNHEY and CDR2 SMNVEV (reference sequence). There are 11 residues in the CDR3. V shed 2 bases and J shed 5 bases, with 3 bases lying between them. The CDR3 DNA reads TGTGCCAGCAGTTTAGGTACTGAAGCTTTCTTT. Its translation is CASSLGTEAFF.

V is TRBV18 and J is TRBJ1-4, with TRBD1 matching 8 bases. CDR1 KGHSH and CDR2 LQKENI come from the germline V gene. J lost 7 bases, V lost 8 bases, and 9 bases had no gene match. The CDR3 consists of 14 residues. The CDR3 region is CASTRSGGPEKLFF. The CDR3 bases are TGTGCCAGCACCCGGTCAGGGGGCCCTGAAAAACTGTTTTTT.

About this clone itself: Other DNA sequences in this specimen translate into the identical CDR3. The rearrangement links TRBV6-1 to TRBJ1-1, with D maybe TRBD1 (6 bases). This CDR3 spans 12 amino acids. V gave up 6 bases and J gave up 1 base, with 6 bases separating them. Germline CDR1 and CDR2: MNHNS and SASEGT. This CDR3 reads CASRGQNTEAFF. The DNA for the CDR3 is TGTGCCAGCAGGGGACAGAACACTGAAGCTTTCTTT.

The rearrangement links TRBV18 to TRBJ1-2; tentative D call: TRBD1 (5 bases). Germline V CDR1 and CDR2: KGHSH, LQKENI. The CDR3 has 15 amino acids. V lost 0 bases to trimming and J lost 6 bases, with 14 bases between them. For the CDR3, the DNA is TGTGCCAGCTCACCACCGGGACTTTATTCGAATGGCTACACCTTC. It specifies CASSPPGLYSNGYTF.

The chain combines TRBV11-3 with TRBJ2-2; 9 bases match TRBD2. The CDR3 has 18 residues. After removal of 1 base from V and 4 bases from J, the junction contained 10 bases not matched to a gene. CDR1 and CDR2 (germline): SGHNT, YENEEA. CDR3 nucleotides: TGTGCCAGCAGCTTAGCGGGTCGGCGGGAGGGCGCCACCGGGGAGCTGTTTTTT. Its protein product is CASSLAGRREGATGELFF. Combining the CDR3 with reference TRBV11-3 and TRBJ2-2 gives the whole variable domain EAGVVQSPRYKIIEKKQPVAFWCNPISGHNTLYWYLQNLGQGPELLIRYENEEAVDDSQLPKDRFSAERLKGVDSTLKIQPAELGDSAVYLCASSLAGRREGATGELFFGEGSRLTVL.

V and J are TRBV7-2 and TRBJ1-2, with D possibly TRBD1 on 6 matching bases. CDR3 length: 13 amino acids. Germline lookup yields CDR1 SGHTA and CDR2 FQGNSA. Trimming took off 9 bases at V and 4 bases at J, with 15 bases between the two ends. CDR3 bases: TGTGCCAGTAAGAGGACAGCCGGCTATGGCTACACCTTC. Its translation is CASKRTAGYGYTF. Looking up the rest from reference TRBV7-2 and TRBJ1-2 gives the full variable domain: GAGVSQSPSNKVTEKGKDVELRCDPISGHTALYWYRQSLGQGLEFLIYFQGNSAPDKSGLPSDRFSAERTGGSVSTLTIQRTQQEDSAVYLCASKRTAGYGYTFGSGTRLTVV.

DNA for the CDR3: TGTGCCAGCAGCAAGAAAGGGACTATCACAGATACGCAGTATTTT. This codes for CASSKKGTITDTQYF. This chain joins TRBV7-9 and TRBJ2-3; TRBD2 matches at 7 bases. The ends lost 5 bases at V and 2 bases at J; junction bases unmatched: 7. This CDR3 has 15 residues. Germline V gene data show CDR1 as SEHNR and CDR2 as FQNEAQ (reference sequence).

The chain is built from TRBV27 and TRBJ1-1; D possibly corresponds to TRBD1 (5 bases). The germline gives CDR1 MNHEY, CDR2 SMNVEV (reference sequence). The V gene lost 3 bases and the J gene lost 7 bases, with 21 bases spanning the gap. CDR3 length: 16 amino acids. The CDR3 loop reads CASSFHRDWDVGEAFF. The DNA for the CDR3 is TGTGCCAGCAGTTTTCACCGGGATTGGGACGTCGGTGAAGCTTTCTTT.